Listed here are 25 T cell receptor beta chains from one sample, sequenced in a study of blood T cell repertoires in COVID-19. Clones were sequenced by immunoSEQ multiplex PCR, and TCRdb holds only the in-frame ones, with some missing. The sample lists 200,000 or so clones; approximately 82% were seen once. The sequenced sample was peripheral blood. The receptors originated from a human donor with acute or convalescent COVID-19. The donor label of this sample is uncertain.

This clone appeared a single time. The V and J genes are TRBV19 and TRBJ2-2, with D possibly being TRBD2 (5 bases). Germline assignment: CDR1 LNHDA and CDR2 SQIVND (reference sequence). V shed 4 bases and J shed 1 base, with 7 bases lying between them. The CDR3 contains 14 residues. For the CDR3, the DNA is TGTGCCAGTAGTAGGGCGGGGAACACCGGGGAGCTGTTTTTT. Its translation: CASSRAGNTGELFF.

The table lists this clone with a count of one. The rearrangement uses TRBV7-9 and TRBJ1-2, with 12 bases matching TRBD1. The CDR3 is made up of 15 amino acids. Trimming cost V 6 bases and J 6 bases; bases outside gene matches: 8. From germline, CDR1 is SEHNR and CDR2 FQNEAQ (reference sequence). The CDR3 spells CASRQAGTGGHGYTF. DNA for the CDR3: TGTGCCAGCAGACAAGCCGGGACAGGGGGCCATGGCTACACCTTC.

The DNA of the CDR3 is TGTGCCAGCAGCTTAGATTCGGCAGGGGGGAACACTGAAGCTTTCTTT. Translating it yields CASSLDSAGGNTEAFF. The chain joins TRBV7-9 to TRBJ1-1, with 7 nucleotides matching TRBD1. The CDR3 contains 16 residues. V shed 1 base and J 1 base; nucleotides not matched to a gene: 6. Germline V CDR1 and CDR2: SEHNR, FQNEAQ (reference sequence).

This chain connects TRBV11-2 to TRBJ2-4; D ambiguous. V was pared by 0 bases and J by 4 bases, with 4 bases between. Germline V gene sequence: CDR1 SGHAT, CDR2 FQNNGV. The CDR3 contains 13 residues. The CDR3 sequence is CASSLDSKNIQYF. The DNA for the CDR3 is TGTGCCAGCAGCTTAGATTCGAAAAACATTCAGTACTTC.

This clone was detected a few times. The V and J genes are TRBV27 and TRBJ2-7; 13 bases are shared with TRBD2. The trim removed 2 bases at V and 5 bases at J, leaving 0 bases unmatched. The CDR3 extends over 14 amino acids. Germline-derived CDR1 and CDR2 are MNHEY and SMNVEV (reference sequence). The CDR3 here is CASSLGTSGNEQYF. In nucleotides, the CDR3 is TGTGCCAGCAGTTTAGGGACTAGCGGGAACGAGCAGTACTTC.

The J gene is TRBJ2-2, the V gene TRBV5-1; D is possibly TRBD2 (6 bases). CDR1 is SGHRS and CDR2 is YFSETQ in the germline V gene. The V end was cut by 4 bases, the J end by 6 bases, with 13 bases between. The CDR3 spans 14 residues. The CDR3 DNA is TGCGCCAGCAGCCCCTGGTCGGGAGCCGGGGAGCTGTTTTTT. This encodes CASSPWSGAGELFF.

J is TRBJ2-3 and V is TRBV7-9, with 8 bases identical to TRBD2. Per the germline V gene, CDR1 is SEHNR and CDR2 is FQNEAQ (reference sequence). This CDR3 is built from 16 residues. V was clipped by 0 bases and J by 3 bases; unmatched bases: 5. The CDR3 DNA reads TGTGCCAGCAGCTTAGCTGCCAGCGGGAGAACAGATACGCAGTATTTT. As protein: CASSLAASGRTDTQYF.

The chain uses TRBV11-2 and TRBJ1-1; the match to TRBD1 covers 8 bases. Trimming took 4 bases from V and 4 from J; bases not matched to a gene: 2. The germline V gene encodes CDR1 SGHAT and CDR2 FQNNGV. CDR3 length equals 13 residues. The chain's CDR3 is CASSWGQATEAFF. The CDR3 nucleotides are TGTGCCAGCAGCTGGGGACAGGCCACTGAAGCTTTCTTT.

This chain joins TRBV19 and TRBJ2-3, with 9 positions matching TRBD1. The V gene's germline CDR1 is LNHDA and CDR2 SQIVND (reference sequence). This CDR3 has 16 residues. The J segment lost 1 base and the V segment lost 5 bases, leaving 7 bases of the junction unmatched. The CDR3 nucleotides are TGTGCCAGTAGTCTCGGGACAGGGCTGGGCACAGATACGCAGTATTTT. Its translation: CASSLGTGLGTDTQYF.

The chain combines TRBV28 with TRBJ1-2; 7 nucleotides line up with TRBD1. CDR1 and CDR2 from the germline V gene are MDHEN and SYDVKM. The CDR3 spans 14 residues. After removal of 2 bases from V and 4 bases from J, the junction contained 4 bases not matched to a gene. CDR3 sequence (DNA): TGTGCCAGCAGTTTAGTTGACAGGGTCTATGGCTACACCTTC. Translated, it gives CASSLVDRVYGYTF.

The V call is TRBV3-1 (or the pseudogene TRBV3-2), the J call TRBJ2-1; perhaps TRBD2 as D (5 bases). Trimming stripped 1 base from V and 10 bases from J, with 11 bases between. Looked up from germline, CDR1 is LGHDT and CDR2 is YNNKEL (reference sequence). The CDR3 totals 13 residues. The DNA for the CDR3 is TGTGCCAGCAGCCAAGTGGCCAGAGGGGAGCAGTTCTTC. Translation gives CASSQVARGEQFF.

V and J are TRBV6-5 and TRBJ1-3; D ambiguous. The germline CDR1 and CDR2 sequences are MNHEY and SVGAGI. The CDR3 runs 12 residues. Trimming shortened V by 7 bases and J by 0 bases, and 4 bases separated the two germline ends. The CDR3: CASTSSGNTIYF. The CDR3 DNA is TGTGCCAGCACCTCCTCTGGAAACACCATATATTTT.

V is TRBV19 and J is TRBJ2-1; no reliable D call. Germline V gene data show CDR1 as LNHDA and CDR2 as SQIVND (reference sequence). The CDR3 is 15 amino acids. Trimming took 1 base from V and 7 from J, leaving 14 bases between them. This chain's CDR3 is CASSIGARTWNEQFF. In DNA, the CDR3 is TGTGCCAGTAGTATAGGGGCCAGAACCTGGAATGAGCAGTTCTTC.

The J gene is TRBJ2-3, the V gene TRBV3-1 (or the pseudogene TRBV3-2); 8 bases agree with TRBD1. CDR3 length: 16 residues. V lost 2 bases and J lost 1; bases outside the gene matches: 5. Germline CDR1 is LGHDT and CDR2 is YNNKEL (reference sequence). The CDR3 DNA follows: TGTGCCAGCAGCCAACGCAGGGGGCTTGGCACAGATACGCAGTATTTT. This translates into CASSQRRGLGTDTQYF.

V usage is TRBV6-6 and J usage is TRBJ1-2, with a weak D call TRBD1 (5 bases). The germline gives CDR1 MNHNY, CDR2 SVGAGI (reference sequence). The CDR3 is 14 amino acids. V was cut by 0 bases and J by 8 bases, with 13 bases left in between. The CDR3 DNA is TGTGCCAGCAGTTACTCTCGAGACAGTGGGGGCTACACCTTC. It yields the protein CASSYSRDSGGYTF.

The V call is TRBV7-9, the J call TRBJ1-5, with 11 positions matching TRBD1. This CDR3 contains 16 residues. Per germline, CDR1 SEHNR and CDR2 FQNEAQ (reference sequence). The ends lost 5 bases at V and 4 bases at J; junction bases unmatched: 7. The CDR3 DNA reads TGTGCCAGCAGCCGGGGGGACAGGGGGAATAATCAGCCCCAGCATTTT. Protein sequence: CASSRGDRGNNQPQHF.

This clone was observed a few times. This rearrangement joins TRBV7-9 to TRBJ2-3, with 9 bases matching TRBD2. Germline V gene sequence: CDR1 SEHNR, CDR2 FQNEAQ (reference sequence). The junction had 10 bases not matched to a gene; V was cut back by 5 bases and J by 1 base. The length of the CDR3 is 17 residues. As DNA, the CDR3 is TGTGCCAGCAGCCGGGCGGCTAGCGGGATTGGCACAGATACGCAGTATTTT. Encoded protein: CASSRAASGIGTDTQYF.

Comments on this clone: Other nucleotide sequences in the sample specify the same CDR3. The gene calls are TRBV7-3 and TRBJ1-2, with TRBD1 matching over 8 bases. This CDR3 spans 15 amino acids. Germline V gene data show CDR1 as SGHTA and CDR2 as FQGTGA. The trim removed 0 bases at V and 8 bases at J, leaving 8 bases unmatched. The CDR3 loop is CASSLTAGGGGGYTF. In nucleotides, the CDR3 is TGTGCCAGCAGCTTAACCGCAGGGGGCGGAGGGGGCTACACCTTC.

V gene TRBV9 combines with J gene TRBJ1-1; D is perhaps TRBD1 (6 bases). CDR3 length: 12 residues. CDR1 SGDLS and CDR2 YYNGEE come from the germline V gene. V was trimmed by 4 bases and J by 9 bases, leaving 13 bases between them. In DNA form, the CDR3 reads TGTGCCAGCAGCCACGGGTGGGGGCAAGCTTTCTTT. Translation: CASSHGWGQAFF.

A remark on this clone: Other DNA sequences in the sample encode the same CDR3. The J gene is TRBJ2-3, the V gene TRBV10-3, with TRBD2 matching over 11 bases. The V gene end was trimmed by 2 bases and the J gene end by 3 bases; junction bases not matched to a gene: 4. Germline values: CDR1 ENHRY, CDR2 SYGVKD. The CDR3 runs 16 residues. The CDR3 sequence is CAISEGLAGSTDTQYF. In DNA, the CDR3 is TGTGCCATCAGTGAGGGACTAGCGGGCTCAACAGATACGCAGTATTTT.

The chain employs TRBV6-1 and TRBJ2-5, with 7 nucleotides matching TRBD1. The ends lost 4 bases at V and 7 bases at J; junction bases unmatched: 12. The CDR3 totals 15 residues. CDR1 and CDR2 (germline): MNHNS, SASEGT. The CDR3 loop is CASSAEDRAEGTQYF. The CDR3, as DNA: TGTGCCAGCAGTGCCGAAGACAGGGCTGAGGGGACCCAGTACTTC.

This clone was counted a few times. This sequence joins TRBV19 and TRBJ1-4; D possibly corresponds to TRBD1 (5 bases). Germline V gene data show CDR1 as LNHDA and CDR2 as SQIVND (reference sequence). The CDR3 runs to 14 residues. V was trimmed by 1 base and J by 5 bases, leaving 8 bases between them. The CDR3 loop reads CASSIGGGNEKLFF. In DNA form, the CDR3 reads TGTGCCAGTAGTATAGGCGGGGGGAATGAAAAACTGTTTTTT.

The gene calls are TRBV27 and TRBJ1-2; the match to TRBD1 covers 10 bases. V gave up 6 bases and J gave up 7 bases; unmatched junction bases: 11. The germline gives CDR1 MNHEY, CDR2 SMNVEV (reference sequence). CDR3 length: 15 residues. CDR3 sequence: CASRGEGQGFGGYTF. In DNA form, the CDR3 reads TGTGCCAGCAGGGGGGAGGGACAGGGGTTTGGTGGCTACACCTTC.

The V gene is TRBV28, the J gene TRBJ2-7; TRBD2 might be the D (6 bases). The CDR3 sequence is 14 residues long. The germline V and J ends were trimmed by 4 bases and 3 bases, with 13 bases remaining between them. CDR1 is MDHEN and CDR2 is SYDVKM in the germline V gene. The DNA for the CDR3 is TGTGCCAGCAGTTCTCCCGGGGGTGGCTACGAGCAGTACTTC. As protein: CASSSPGGGYEQYF.

V is TRBV2 and J is TRBJ2-4, with D maybe TRBD2 (7 bases). There are 16 residues in the CDR3. In germline, CDR1 is SNHLY, CDR2 FYNNEI. Trimming left V 3 bases short and J 2 bases short, with 14 bases between. The DNA of the CDR3 is TGTGCCAGCAGTGAGGGTCGGCGGGGGCCCAAAAACATTCAGTACTTC. Translating it yields CASSEGRRGPKNIQYF.